This TCR beta chain appears in the sequencing data of a study of technical replicates of blood from several donors. Generated by immunoSEQ multiplex PCR, the TCRdb table keeps only in-frame clones and is missing some. The table has about 82,000 clones, nearly 96% seen once. Sequenced input: T cells isolated from PBMCs. The sequence was obtained from a human donor in good health.

This chain's CDR3 is CASSLYQGPNTGELFF. The CDR3, as DNA: TGCGCCAGCAGCCTTTATCAGGGGCCGAACACCGGGGAGCTGTTTTTT. The chain uses TRBV4-1 and TRBJ2-2; possible D gene TRBD1, 6 bases. With 4 bases removed from V and 0 bases from J, the gap between germline ends came to 12 bases. Germline CDR1 MGHRA, CDR2 YSYEKL. The CDR3 has 16 amino acids.